Listed here are 8 T cell receptor beta chains from one sample, sequenced in a study of control samples from healthy donors and cancer patients. Profiled with immunoSEQ multiplex PCR; TCRdb holds only in-frame clones, not every one. The sample carries about 190,000 clones, about 90% recorded once. What was sequenced was blood. Receptors were obtained from a man younger than 40 in good health.

The rearrangement joins TRBV10-1 to TRBJ1-6; D is uncertain. Germline CDR1 is WNHNN and CDR2 is SYGVQD (reference sequence). V was cut by 6 bases and J by 5 bases, with 8 bases left in between. This CDR3 is built from 13 residues. DNA for the CDR3: TGCGCCAGCAGCGGCAGCCATAATTCACCCCTCCACTTT. Residues: CASSGSHNSPLHF.

The genes are TRBV19 and TRBJ2-1, with D possibly being TRBD1 (5 bases). Germline loops: CDR1 LNHDA, CDR2 SQIVND (reference sequence). Trimming left V 2 bases short and J 1 base short, with 15 bases between. The CDR3 extends over 17 amino acids. This CDR3 reads CASSIRGASRSYNEQFF. Here the CDR3 DNA reads TGTGCCAGTAGTATAAGGGGCGCCAGCCGTTCCTACAATGAGCAGTTCTTC.

The chain links TRBV5-1 to TRBJ2-7, with D tentatively TRBD1 (5 bases). V lost 0 bases to trimming and J lost 0 bases, with 7 bases between them. Per germline, CDR1 SGHRS and CDR2 YFSETQ. This CDR3 has 14 amino acids. CDR3 in amino acids: CASSLADTSYEQYF. CDR3 bases: TGCGCCAGCAGCTTGGCGGACACCTCCTACGAGCAGTACTTC.

This chain uses TRBV15 with TRBJ1-3; D is unclear. This CDR3 spans 15 amino acids. Per germline, CDR1 LNHNV and CDR2 YYDKDF (reference sequence). The V end lost 0 bases, the J end lost 3 bases, and 9 bases lay between the germline ends. DNA of the CDR3: TGTGCCACCAGCAGAGATGTCGGGATTGGAAACACCATATATTTT. Amino acid sequence: CATSRDVGIGNTIYF. Full variable domain (rest looked up from reference TRBV15 and TRBJ1-3): DAMVIQNPRYQVTQFGKPVTLSCSQTLNHNVMYWYQQKSSQAPKLLFHYYDKDFNNEADTPDNFQSRRPNTSFCFLDIRSPGLGDTAMYLCATSRDVGIGNTIYFGEGSWLTVV.

The chain is built from TRBV5-1 and TRBJ2-3; a weak D match, TRBD2 (6 bases). Germline V gene sequence: CDR1 SGHRS, CDR2 YFSETQ. Trimming left V 0 bases short and J 0 bases short, with 26 bases between. The CDR3 extends over 21 amino acids. This CDR3 is CASSLAPLATTSAGSTDTQYF. For the CDR3, the DNA is TGCGCCAGCAGCTTGGCCCCCCTAGCGACTACATCGGCGGGTAGCACAGATACGCAGTATTTT.

The gene calls are TRBV7-2 and TRBJ2-7; D gene uncertain. This CDR3 has 14 amino acids. Trimming pared 7 bases from V and 2 bases from J, leaving 15 bases between. Germline assignment: CDR1 SGHTA and CDR2 FQGNSA. The CDR3 protein is CASTPSGVPYEQYF. The CDR3 DNA is TGTGCCAGCACCCCTAGTGGGGTCCCCTACGAGCAGTACTTC.

V and J are TRBV5-8 and TRBJ1-5; TRBD1 is a possible D gene (6 bases). The CDR3 consists of 14 residues. Deletions cut 5 bases from V and 3 bases from J, with 12 bases between. CDR1 SGHTS and CDR2 YDEGEE come from the germline V gene. DNA for the CDR3: TGTGCCAGCAGTTTAACAGGGATCAATCAGCCCCAGCATTTT. This codes for CASSLTGINQPQHF. The variable domain in full, with the rest retrieved from reference TRBV5-8 and TRBJ1-5, is EAGVTQSPTHLIKTRGQQATLRCSPISGHTSVYWYQQALGLGLQFLLWYDEGEERNRGNFPPRFSGRQFPNYSSELNVNALELEDSALYLCASSLTGINQPQHFGDGTRLSIL.

The rearrangement uses TRBV29-1 and TRBJ1-3; 8 positions match TRBD1. Trimming took 1 base from V and 4 from J; bases not matched to a gene: 6. CDR3 length: 15 residues. Germline loops: CDR1 SQVTM, CDR2 ANQGSEA. The CDR3 sequence: CSVEGTGNIGNTIYF. The CDR3 DNA reads TGCAGCGTTGAAGGGACAGGGAACATAGGAAACACCATATATTTT. The full variable domain, in which reference TRBV29-1 and TRBJ1-3 provide the parts outside the CDR3, is SAVISQKPSRDICQRGTSLTIQCQVDSQVTMMFWYRQQPGQSLTLIATANQGSEATYESGFVIDKFPISRPNLTFSTLTVSNMSPEDSSIYLCSVEGTGNIGNTIYFGEGSWLTVV.